This T cell receptor beta chain was recorded in a study of T cell repertoires in ileal Crohn's disease. Background on the study: At surgery, under 40% of patients smoked, with median disease duration roughly 7.7 years. About half of patients got postoperative therapy: about ten thiopurines, around 20 anti-TNF. Study findings and constraints: Active smokers at surgery had more clonal expansions than non-smokers. Endoscopic recurrence occurred in every patient whose clonality exceeded 26.8%.

This clone was recorded once. Its antigen is unknown. The length of the CDR3 is 14 residues. Germline V gene data show CDR1 as KGHSH and CDR2 as LQKENI. V shed 2 bases, J shed 5 bases, and the junction held 6 bases outside the gene matches. This table comes from immunoSEQ multiplex PCR, and its TCRdb copy is limited to in-frame clones, with some not included. The sample lists approximately 30,000 clones, 80% occurring once. The TCR originated in an adult with Crohn's disease. Sequencing input: ileal tissue. The V call is TRBV18, the J call TRBJ2-7, with 7 nucleotides matching TRBD1. The CDR3 region has the DNA TGTGCCAGCTCACCAGTAGGGGGCGTTAACGAGCAGTACTTC. Encoded protein: CASSPVGGVNEQYF.